The 10 T cell receptor beta chains below all came from one sample that was sequenced in a study of cytomegalovirus exposure and HLA in healthy donors. Both 60 Vbeta primers and 13 Jbeta primers went into the PCR. Produced via immunoSEQ multiplex PCR; TCRdb's table is partial and in-frame only. Of over 200,000 clones listed, about 89% are singletons. Material for sequencing was PBMCs. The receptors were gathered from a woman aged 18-35 years in good health and CMV-seronegative.

This chain joins TRBV19 and TRBJ2-2; TRBD2 is a possible D gene (6 bases). Germline CDR1 and CDR2: LNHDA and SQIVND (reference sequence). The length of the CDR3 is 17 residues. Trimming removed 7 bases from V and 5 bases from J, with 23 bases in between. The CDR3 loop reads CASTVVYPAGKTGELFF. DNA of the CDR3: TGTGCCAGTACCGTGGTTTATCCAGCGGGCAAGACCGGGGAGCTGTTTTTT.

This chain joins TRBV6-5 and TRBJ2-7, with 10 positions matching TRBD2. The CDR3 contains 15 residues. Germline assignment: CDR1 MNHEY and CDR2 SVGAGI. Trimming cost V 4 bases and J 3 bases; bases outside gene matches: 6. The CDR3: CASSSGLAALYEQYF. The CDR3 coding sequence is TGTGCCAGCAGTTCTGGACTAGCGGCACTCTACGAGCAGTACTTC.

This clone appeared a few times. The gene calls are TRBV9 and TRBJ2-1, with 9 bases matching TRBD2. Germline CDR1 reads SGDLS; CDR2 reads YYNGEE. J was trimmed by 7 bases and V by 0 bases; bases with no gene match: 5. The CDR3 runs to 15 residues. Here the CDR3 reads CASSVGTSEMNEQFF. The CDR3 bases are TGTGCCAGCAGCGTAGGGACTAGCGAGATGAATGAGCAGTTCTTC.

The rearrangement joins TRBV14 to TRBJ2-7; 7 bases fit TRBD1. The V gene end was trimmed by 4 bases and the J gene end by 4 bases; junction bases not matched to a gene: 10. Germline V gene lookup returns CDR1 SGHDN and CDR2 FVKESK. This CDR3 is built from 15 residues. CDR3 bases: TGTGCCAGCAGCCCACCTCCGGGACAGTTATACGAGCAGTACTTC. This sequence encodes CASSPPPGQLYEQYF. Filled out from reference TRBV14 and TRBJ2-7, the complete variable domain reads EAGVTQFPSHSVIEKGQTVTLRCDPISGHDNLYWYRRVMGKEIKFLLHFVKESKQDESGMPNNRFLAERTGGTYSTLKVQPAELEDSGVYFCASSPPPGQLYEQYFGPGTRLTVT.

This clone came up a few times. V gene TRBV7-2 combines with J gene TRBJ2-3; D not resolved. CDR3 length equals 12 residues. V dropped 4 bases and J dropped 2 bases, with 4 bases sitting between them. Germline lookup yields CDR1 SGHTA and CDR2 FQGNSA. The DNA of the CDR3 is TGTGCCAGCAGCTCCTACACAGATACGCAGTATTTT. This gives the protein CASSSYTDTQYF.

The CDR3 bases are TGTGCCAGCAGCTCGACTAGCGGGACCTACGAGCAGTACTTC. Translated, it gives CASSSTSGTYEQYF. The chain recombines TRBV5-4 with TRBJ2-7; TRBD2 aligns across 11 bases. In germline, CDR1 is SGHNT, CDR2 YYREEE (reference sequence). Trimming cost V 3 bases and J 2 bases; bases outside gene matches: 1. The CDR3 consists of 14 residues. Using reference TRBV5-4 and TRBJ2-7 for the parts outside the CDR3, the full variable domain is ETGVTQSPTHLIKTRGQQVTLRCSSQSGHNTVSWYQQALGQGPQFIFQYYREEENGRGNFPPRFSGLQFPNYSSELNVNALELDDSALYLCASSSTSGTYEQYFGPGTRLTVT.

CDR3 amino acids: CASSPPGGRTGELFF. The CDR3 bases are TGTGCCAGCAGCCCACCGGGGGGACGGACCGGGGAGCTGTTTTTT. The V and J genes are TRBV14 and TRBJ2-2; 7 positions match TRBD2. This CDR3 is 15 amino acids long. Germline V gene data show CDR1 as SGHDN and CDR2 as FVKESK. J lost 5 bases, V lost 4 bases, and 7 bases had no gene match.

V gene TRBV2 combines with J gene TRBJ2-5; 8 bases are shared with TRBD2. This CDR3 is 18 amino acids long. Trimming cost V 3 bases and J 1 base; bases outside gene matches: 13. Germline values: CDR1 SNHLY, CDR2 FYNNEI. Here the CDR3 DNA reads TGTGCCAGCAGTGATCCGGATTTGGAGCGGGGGATCCAAGAGACCCAGTACTTC. This sequence encodes CASSDPDLERGIQETQYF.

The chain couples TRBV6-4 to TRBJ1-2; tentatively, D is TRBD1 (5 bases). Between the trimmed V and J ends, which lost 0 bases and 6 bases, there was a span of 14 bases. Germline V CDR1 and CDR2: MRHNA, SNTAGT. This CDR3 has 15 amino acids. DNA for the CDR3: TGTGCCAGCAGTGACTCGCCAGGGCCCACCAATGGCTACACCTTC. Encoded protein: CASSDSPGPTNGYTF.

This chain connects TRBV7-2 to TRBJ1-4; TRBD1 is a possible D gene (5 bases). This CDR3 is 14 amino acids long. CDR1 and CDR2 (germline): SGHTA, FQGNSA. Trimming removed 5 bases at V and 5 bases at J, with 12 bases between. The CDR3 region is CASSRRQSNEKLFF. In DNA form, the CDR3 reads TGTGCCAGCAGCCGCCGACAGAGCAATGAAAAACTGTTTTTT.